This is a list of T cell receptor beta chains from one sample in a study of coeliac disease. Produced via immunoSEQ multiplex PCR; TCRdb's table is partial and in-frame only. The sample lists approximately 2,000 clones, about 75% occurring once. The sequencing input was lamina propria lymphocytes from the gut. The receptor source for this set is a woman in her fifties or sixties with celiac disease on a gluten-free diet. Both conserved end residues are part of each CDR3. A D gene is named only where the DNA matches it firmly. A row's size may be missing; if present it is once, few, many or a size class.

d_call	v_call	j_call	clone_size	cdr3_aa	cdr3_nt
NA	TRBV28	TRBJ1-2	NA	CASSLNVPGYTF	TGTGCCAGCAGTTTAAACGTCCCGGGTTACACCTTC
NA	TRBV7-9	TRBJ2-1	NA	CASSLARGLAHEQFF	TGTGCCAGCAGCTTAGCAAGAGGGCTAGCCCACGAGCAGTTCTTC
TRBD1	TRBV2	TRBJ2-3	NA	CASSGRTGSTDTQYF	TGTGCCAGCAGTGGGCGGACAGGGAGCACAGATACGCAGTATTTT
NA	TRBV4-2	TRBJ2-3	NA	CASSHPLRGDTQYF	TGTGCCAGCAGCCACCCCCTTCGGGGAGATACGCAGTATTTT
NA	TRBV30	TRBJ1-1	few	CAWNPHLNTEAFF	TGTGCCTGGAACCCGCACTTGAACACTGAAGCTTTCTTT
TRBD1	TRBV11-2	TRBJ1-2	NA	CASSLRTGGFLDGYTF	TGTGCCAGCAGCCTCCGGACAGGGGGTTTCTTAGATGGCTACACCTTC
TRBD1	TRBV10-3	TRBJ1-5	few	CAISEADRGIQPQHF	TGTGCCATCAGTGAGGCGGACAGGGGGATTCAGCCCCAGCATTTT
NA	TRBV7-2	TRBJ2-5	NA	CASSSGFETQYF	TGTGCCAGCAGCTCGGGTTTTGAGACCCAGTACTTC
NA	TRBV6-1	TRBJ2-3	NA	CASSANPGRDTQYF	TGTGCCAGCAGTGCAAACCCGGGGAGGGATACGCAGTATTTT
TRBD1	TRBV28	TRBJ1-3	NA	CASSPRGAGGFGNTIYF	TGTGCCAGCAGTCCCCGGGGGGCAGGGGGCTTTGGAAACACCATATATTTT
NA	TRBV11-1	TRBJ1-1	NA	CASSSQGNTEAFF	TGTGCCAGCAGCTCCCAGGGTAACACTGAAGCTTTCTTT
NA	TRBV5-4	TRBJ2-5	NA	CASSPMGEETQYF	TGTGCCAGCAGCCCCATGGGCGAAGAGACCCAGTACTTC
TRBD1	TRBV5-1	TRBJ1-3	few	CASSLGTGGSYGNTIYF	TGCGCCAGCAGCTTGGGGACAGGGGGTTCGTATGGAAACACCATATATTTT
NA	TRBV18	TRBJ1-6	once	CASSLAGWDSPLHF	TGTGCCAGCTCACTGGCAGGGTGGGATTCACCCCTCCACTTT
NA	TRBV6-1	TRBJ2-3	NA	CASSSGHRGDTQYF	TGTGCCAGCAGCTCGGGACACCGGGGAGATACGCAGTATTTT
TRBD2	TRBV7-2	TRBJ2-1	once	CASSPLSGGIYNEQFF	TGTGCCAGCAGCCCCCTAAGCGGGGGGATCTACAATGAGCAGTTCTTC
NA	TRBV29-1	TRBJ2-5	NA	CSVEPGVGETQYF	TGCAGCGTTGAACCGGGGGTGGGAGAGACCCAGTACTTC
NA	TRBV7-8	TRBJ1-2	NA	CASSTRGHYGYTF	TGTGCCAGCAGCACGCGGGGGCACTATGGCTACACCTTC
NA	TRBV30	TRBJ1-1	NA	CACRVTEAFF	TGTGCCTGCAGGGTAACTGAAGCTTTCTTT